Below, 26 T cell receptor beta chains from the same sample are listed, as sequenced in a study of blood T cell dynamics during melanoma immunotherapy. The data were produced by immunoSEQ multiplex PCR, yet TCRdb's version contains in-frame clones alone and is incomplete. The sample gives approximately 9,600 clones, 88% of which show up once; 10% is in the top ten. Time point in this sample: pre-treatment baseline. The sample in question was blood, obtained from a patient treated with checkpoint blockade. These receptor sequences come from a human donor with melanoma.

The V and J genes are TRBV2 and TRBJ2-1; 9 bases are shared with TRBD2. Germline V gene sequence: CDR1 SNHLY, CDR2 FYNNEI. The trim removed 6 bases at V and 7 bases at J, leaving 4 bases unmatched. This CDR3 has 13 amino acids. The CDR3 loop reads CASSLAGRNEQFF. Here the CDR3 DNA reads TGTGCCAGCAGCCTAGCGGGGAGGAATGAGCAGTTCTTC.

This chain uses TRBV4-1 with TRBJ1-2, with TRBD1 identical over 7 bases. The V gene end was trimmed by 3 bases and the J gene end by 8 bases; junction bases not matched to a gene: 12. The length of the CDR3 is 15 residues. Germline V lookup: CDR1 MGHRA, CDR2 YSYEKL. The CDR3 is CASSHYRQGVAGYTF. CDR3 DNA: TGCGCCAGCAGCCACTACCGACAGGGAGTGGCCGGCTACACCTTC.

The CDR3 loop is CASSSARGSMNTEAFF. The CDR3, as DNA: TGTGCCAGCAGCTCGGCTCGGGGGTCCATGAACACTGAAGCTTTCTTT. V gene TRBV5-4 combines with J gene TRBJ1-1, with D maybe TRBD1 (5 bases). V was shortened by 3 bases and J by 0 bases, with 15 bases between the two germline ends. Germline CDR1 SGHNT, CDR2 YYREEE (reference sequence). The CDR3 length is 16 residues.

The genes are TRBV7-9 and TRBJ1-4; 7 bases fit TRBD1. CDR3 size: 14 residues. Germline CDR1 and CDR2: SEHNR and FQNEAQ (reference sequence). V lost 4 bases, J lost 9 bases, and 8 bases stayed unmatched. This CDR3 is CASSSDREFQKLFF. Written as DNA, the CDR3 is TGTGCCAGCAGCTCCGACAGGGAGTTTCAAAAACTGTTTTTT.

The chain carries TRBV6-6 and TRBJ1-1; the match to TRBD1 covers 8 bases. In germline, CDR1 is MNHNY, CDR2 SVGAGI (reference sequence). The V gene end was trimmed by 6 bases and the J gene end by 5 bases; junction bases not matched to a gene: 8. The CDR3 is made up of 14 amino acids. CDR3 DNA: TGTGCCAGCAGGTCCCAGGGGGCAGAGACTGAAGCTTTCTTT. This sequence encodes CASRSQGAETEAFF.

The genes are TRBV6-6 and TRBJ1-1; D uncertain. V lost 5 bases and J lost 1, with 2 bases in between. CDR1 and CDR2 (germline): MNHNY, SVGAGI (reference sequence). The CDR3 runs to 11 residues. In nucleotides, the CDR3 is TGTGCCAGCAGTCGGAACACTGAAGCTTTCTTT. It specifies CASSRNTEAFF.

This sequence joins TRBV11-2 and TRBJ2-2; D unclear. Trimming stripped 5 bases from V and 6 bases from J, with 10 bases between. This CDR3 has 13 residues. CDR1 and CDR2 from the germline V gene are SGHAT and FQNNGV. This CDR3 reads CASSLQWAGELFF. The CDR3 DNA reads TGTGCCAGCAGCCTCCAATGGGCCGGGGAGCTGTTTTTT.

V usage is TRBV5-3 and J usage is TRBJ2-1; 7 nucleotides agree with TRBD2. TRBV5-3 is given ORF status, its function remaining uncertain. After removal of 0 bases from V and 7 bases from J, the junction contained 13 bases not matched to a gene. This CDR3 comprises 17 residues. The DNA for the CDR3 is TGTGCCAGAAGCTTGGCTGGTAAGCTGGCGGGGGTAAATGAGCAGTTCTTC. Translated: CARSLAGKLAGVNEQFF.

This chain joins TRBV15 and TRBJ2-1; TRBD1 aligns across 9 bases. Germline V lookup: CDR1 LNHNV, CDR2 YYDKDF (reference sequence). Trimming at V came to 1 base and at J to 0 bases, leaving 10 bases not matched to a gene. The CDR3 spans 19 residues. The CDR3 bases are TGTGCCACCAGCAGAGGGACAGGGGCGCCTTCTAGCTCCTACAATGAGCAGTTCTTC. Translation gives CATSRGTGAPSSSYNEQFF.

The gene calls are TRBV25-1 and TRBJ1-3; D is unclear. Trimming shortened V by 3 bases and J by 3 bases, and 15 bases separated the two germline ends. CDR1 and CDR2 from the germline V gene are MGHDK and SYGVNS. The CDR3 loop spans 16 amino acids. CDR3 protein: CASSDRRHQDGNTIYF. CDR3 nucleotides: TGTGCCAGCAGTGACCGTCGGCATCAGGATGGAAACACCATATATTTT. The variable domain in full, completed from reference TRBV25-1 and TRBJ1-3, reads EADIYQTPRYLVIGTGKKITLECSQTMGHDKMYWYQQDPGMELHLIHYSYGVNSTEKGDLSSESTVSRIRTEHFPLTLESARPSHTSQYLCASSDRRHQDGNTIYFGEGSWLTVV.

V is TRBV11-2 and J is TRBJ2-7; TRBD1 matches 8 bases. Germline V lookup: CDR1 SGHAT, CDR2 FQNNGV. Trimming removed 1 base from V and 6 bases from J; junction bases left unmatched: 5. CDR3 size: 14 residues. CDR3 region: CASSLVDRVGEQYV. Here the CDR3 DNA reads TGTGCCAGCAGCTTAGTGGACAGGGTGGGCGAGCAGTACGTC.

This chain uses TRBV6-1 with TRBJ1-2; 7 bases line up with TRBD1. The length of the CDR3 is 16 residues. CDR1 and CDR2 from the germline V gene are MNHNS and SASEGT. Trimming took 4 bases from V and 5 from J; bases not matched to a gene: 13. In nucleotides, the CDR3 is TGTGCCAGCAGTGCCGCGAGAGGGGGCGCGAAATATGGCTACACCTTC. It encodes CASSAARGGAKYGYTF.

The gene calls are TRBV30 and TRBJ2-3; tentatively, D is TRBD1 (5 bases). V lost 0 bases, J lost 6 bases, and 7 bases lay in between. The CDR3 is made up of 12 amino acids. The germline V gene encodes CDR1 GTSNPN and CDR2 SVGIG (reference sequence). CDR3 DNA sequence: TGTGCCTGGAGTGTAACAGGCGATACGCAGTATTTT. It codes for CAWSVTGDTQYF.

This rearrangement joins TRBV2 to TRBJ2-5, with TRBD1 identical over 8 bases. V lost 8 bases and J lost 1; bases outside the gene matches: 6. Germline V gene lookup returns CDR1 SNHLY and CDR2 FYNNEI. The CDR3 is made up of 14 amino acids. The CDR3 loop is CASSGQGIQETQYF. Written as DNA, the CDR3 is TGTGCCAGCTCTGGACAGGGAATCCAAGAGACCCAGTACTTC.

This CDR3 is CASSQGSSDMKTQYF. The CDR3 region has the DNA TGCGCCAGCAGCCAAGGGTCTAGCGATATGAAGACCCAGTACTTC. The V gene is TRBV4-1, the J gene TRBJ2-5; D is possibly TRBD2 (6 bases). V lost 1 base and J lost 6, with 15 bases in between. Germline V gene lookup returns CDR1 MGHRA and CDR2 YSYEKL. The CDR3 covers 15 residues.

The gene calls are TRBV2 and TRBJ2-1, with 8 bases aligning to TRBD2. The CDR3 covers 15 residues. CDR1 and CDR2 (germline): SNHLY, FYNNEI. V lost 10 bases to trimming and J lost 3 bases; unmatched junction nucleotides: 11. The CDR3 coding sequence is TGTGCCAACAGGATATCCGGGACTAGCTACAATGAGCAGTTCTTC. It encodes CANRISGTSYNEQFF.

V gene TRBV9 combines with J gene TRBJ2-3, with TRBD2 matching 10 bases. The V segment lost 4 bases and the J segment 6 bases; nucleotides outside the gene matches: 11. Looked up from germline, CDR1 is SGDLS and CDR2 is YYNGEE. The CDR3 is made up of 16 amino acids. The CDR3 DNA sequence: TGTGCCAGCAGCTTTGAAATAGCGGGAGGAAAGGATACGCAGTATTTT. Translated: CASSFEIAGGKDTQYF.

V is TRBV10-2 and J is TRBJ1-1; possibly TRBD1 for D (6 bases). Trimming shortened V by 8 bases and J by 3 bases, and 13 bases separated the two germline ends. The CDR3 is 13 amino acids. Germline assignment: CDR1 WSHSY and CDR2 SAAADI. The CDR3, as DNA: TGCGCCAGCGCACAGGGCCGGGACACTGAAGCTTTCTTT. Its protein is CASAQGRDTEAFF.

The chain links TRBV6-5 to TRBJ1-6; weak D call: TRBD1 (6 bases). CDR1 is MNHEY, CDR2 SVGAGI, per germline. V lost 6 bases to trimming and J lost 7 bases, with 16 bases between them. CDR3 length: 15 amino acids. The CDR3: CASSRGKKMNSPLHF. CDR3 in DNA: TGTGCCAGCAGCAGGGGCAAGAAGATGAATTCACCCCTCCACTTT.

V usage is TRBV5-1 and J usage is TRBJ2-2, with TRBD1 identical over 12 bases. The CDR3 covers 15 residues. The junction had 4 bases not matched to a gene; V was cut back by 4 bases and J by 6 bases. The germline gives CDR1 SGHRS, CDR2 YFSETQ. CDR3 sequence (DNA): TGCGCCAGCAGCGACCGGGACAGGGGGCCCGGGGAGCTGTTTTTT. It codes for CASSDRDRGPGELFF.

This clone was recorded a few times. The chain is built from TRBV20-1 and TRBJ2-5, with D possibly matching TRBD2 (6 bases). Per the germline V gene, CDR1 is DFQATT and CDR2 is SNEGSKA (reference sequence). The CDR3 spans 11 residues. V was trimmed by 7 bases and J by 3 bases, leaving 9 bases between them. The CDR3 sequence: CSVSSEETQYF. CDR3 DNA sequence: TGCAGTGTCTCTAGCGAAGAGACCCAGTACTTC.

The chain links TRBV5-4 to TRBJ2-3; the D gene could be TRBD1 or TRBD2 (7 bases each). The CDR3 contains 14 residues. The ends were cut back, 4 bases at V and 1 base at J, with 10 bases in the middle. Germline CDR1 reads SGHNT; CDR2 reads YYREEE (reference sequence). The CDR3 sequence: CASSAGGGTDTQYF. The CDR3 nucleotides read TGTGCCAGCAGCGCAGGGGGGGGCACAGATACGCAGTATTTT.

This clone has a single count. The CDR3 loop is CAWSPWGGDYNEQFF. CDR3 bases: TGTGCCTGGAGTCCGTGGGGGGGCGACTACAATGAGCAGTTCTTC. The J gene is TRBJ2-1, the V gene TRBV30, with a possible D match to TRBD2 (7 bases). V lost 2 bases to trimming and J lost 3 bases, with 14 bases between them. The CDR3 runs 15 residues. CDR1 GTSNPN and CDR2 SVGIG come from the germline V gene (reference sequence).

DNA for the CDR3: TGTGCCAGCAGCGGCGGACAGAGAATAATGAACACTGAAGCTTTCTTT. Protein sequence: CASSGGQRIMNTEAFF. This chain uses TRBV5-8 with TRBJ1-1, with D perhaps TRBD1 (6 bases). The V and J ends lost 4 bases and 0 bases respectively, with 16 bases between them. This CDR3 is built from 16 residues. Germline CDR1 is SGHTS and CDR2 is YDEGEE.

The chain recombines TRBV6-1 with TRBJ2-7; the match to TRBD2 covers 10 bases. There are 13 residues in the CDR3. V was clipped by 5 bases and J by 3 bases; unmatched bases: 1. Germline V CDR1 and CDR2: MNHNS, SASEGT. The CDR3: CASSSGRDYEQYV. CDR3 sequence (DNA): TGTGCCAGCAGTAGCGGGAGGGACTACGAGCAGTACGTC.

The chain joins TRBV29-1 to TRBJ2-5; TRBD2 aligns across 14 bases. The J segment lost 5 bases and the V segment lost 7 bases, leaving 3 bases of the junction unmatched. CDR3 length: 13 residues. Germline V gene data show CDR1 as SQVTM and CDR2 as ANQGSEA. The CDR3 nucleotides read TGCAGCGCTAGGACTAGCGGGGGGGAGACCCAGTACTTC. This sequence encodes CSARTSGGETQYF.